The entry below describes one TCR beta chain. Its antigen is not known. Donors included only healthy HIV-negative adults lacking recent acute infections or vaccinations. The protocol was immunoSEQ multiplex PCR, while the TCRdb copy is restricted to in-frame clones and leaves out a portion. The data hold roughly 300,000 clones, with around 90% observed a single time. This sample is part of a study of shared clonotypes between healthy human individuals. Overall study: Ranging from 18 to 49 in age, donors were two women and a few men.

Findings and limits, study-wide: The study found about 5% of naive CD4 clonotypes shared across a few donors. What naive subsets generally showed was a larger estimated richness than memory subsets showed.

CDR1 and CDR2 (germline): SGHRS, YFSETQ. This CDR3 has 14 amino acids. Trimming pared 3 bases from V and 4 bases from J, leaving 10 bases between. Sequencing input: memory CD8+ T cells sorted from blood. Described subset: CD45RO+ cells pooled with CCR7-negative TemRA cells. The chain joins TRBV5-1 to TRBJ1-4; TRBD1 might be the D (6 bases). The sequence was collected from a man between 18 and 35 years old in good health. The CDR3 reads CASSYVGGNEKLFF. Here the CDR3 DNA reads TGCGCCAGCAGCTACGTAGGGGGTAATGAAAAACTGTTTTTT.